This T cell receptor (beta chain) was recovered during a study of cytotoxic CD8 clonotypes in ibrutinib-treated CLL. Trimming removed 1 base at V and 1 base at J, with 10 bases between. Germline values: CDR1 LGHNA, CDR2 YSLEER. The CDR3 length is 15 residues. As regards this clone: Its antigen is currently unknown.

Investigators sourced approximately 1.8 micrograms of genomic DNA from cryopreserved PBMCs for TCR beta libraries. TCRdb keeps only in-frame clones here, not all; method: immunoSEQ multiplex PCR. The table lists about 5,500 clones, about three quarters of them singletons. General study results and limits: The clonality went up when patients responded to ibrutinib and dropped back toward baseline at progression. Public clonotypes showed up rarely, and on treatment they shrank or held steady.

Source: PBMCs, taken before ibrutinib treatment. The chain recombines TRBV4-3 with TRBJ1-1; D possibly corresponds to TRBD1 (6 bases). The receptor was isolated from a human donor with chronic lymphocytic leukemia. CDR3: CASSQGPGANTEAFF. CDR3 DNA: TGCGCCAGCAGCCAAGGTCCGGGGGCGAACACTGAAGCTTTCTTT.